This record covers a single TCR beta chain. This record comes from a study of blood T cell repertoires in COVID-19. Measured with immunoSEQ multiplex PCR; TCRdb has only the in-frame clones, and not every one. Of approximately 44,000 clones listed, 89% are singletons. The V gene lost 0 bases and the J gene lost 8 bases, with 10 bases spanning the gap. The V gene's germline CDR1 is KGHDR and CDR2 SFDVKD. The CDR3 is 14 residues long. The TCR originated in a woman aged 80 or over with acute or convalescent COVID-19. V is TRBV24-1 and J is TRBJ2-1, with D possibly being TRBD1 (5 bases). Sequencing was performed on peripheral blood. CDR3 amino acids: CATSDLQGFDEQFF. The CDR3 region has the DNA TGTGCCACCAGTGATTTGCAGGGTTTCGATGAGCAGTTCTTC.